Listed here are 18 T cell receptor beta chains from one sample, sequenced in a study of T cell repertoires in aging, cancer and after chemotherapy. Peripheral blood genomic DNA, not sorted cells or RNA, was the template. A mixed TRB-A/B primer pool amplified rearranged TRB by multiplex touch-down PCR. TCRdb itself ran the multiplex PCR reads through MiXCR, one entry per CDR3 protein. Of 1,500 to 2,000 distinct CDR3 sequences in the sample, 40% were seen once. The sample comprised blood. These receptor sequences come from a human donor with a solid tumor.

In DNA, the CDR3 is TGTGCCAGCAGCCCCATAGCGGTTCTTTCCTACGAGCAGTACTTC. Translated: CASSPIAVLSYEQYF. The chain uses TRBV7-9 and TRBJ2-7; perhaps TRBD2 as D (6 bases). Trimming left V 5 bases short and J 1 base short, with 15 bases between. This CDR3 has 15 amino acids. CDR1 SEHNR and CDR2 FQNEAQ come from the germline V gene (reference sequence).

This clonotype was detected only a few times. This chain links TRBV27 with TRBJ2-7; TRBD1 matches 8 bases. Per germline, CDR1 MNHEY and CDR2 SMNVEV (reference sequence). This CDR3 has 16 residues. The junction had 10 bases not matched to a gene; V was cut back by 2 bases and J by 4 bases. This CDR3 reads CASSLRSLDRAYEQYF. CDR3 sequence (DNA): TGTGCCAGCAGTTTAAGGTCGTTGGACAGGGCGTACGAGCAGTACTTC.

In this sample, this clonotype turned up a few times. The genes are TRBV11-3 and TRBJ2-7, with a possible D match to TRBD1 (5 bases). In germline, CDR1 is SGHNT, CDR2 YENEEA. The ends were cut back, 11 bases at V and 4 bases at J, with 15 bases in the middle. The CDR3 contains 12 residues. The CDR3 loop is CASQGRSYEQYF. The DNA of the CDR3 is TGTGCCTCCCAGGGCAGATCGTACGAGCAGTACTTC.

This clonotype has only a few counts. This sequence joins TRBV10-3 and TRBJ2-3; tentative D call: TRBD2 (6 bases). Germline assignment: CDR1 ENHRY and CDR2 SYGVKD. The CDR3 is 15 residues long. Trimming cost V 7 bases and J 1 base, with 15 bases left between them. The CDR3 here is CAIKMGGPGTDTQYF. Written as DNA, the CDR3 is TGTGCCATCAAAATGGGAGGCCCTGGCACAGATACGCAGTATTTT.

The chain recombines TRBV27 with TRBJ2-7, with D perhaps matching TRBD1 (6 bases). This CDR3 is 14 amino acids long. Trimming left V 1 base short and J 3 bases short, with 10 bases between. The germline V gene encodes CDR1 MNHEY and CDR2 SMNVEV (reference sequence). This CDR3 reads CASSLWETGYEQYF. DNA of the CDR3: TGTGCCAGCAGTTTATGGGAGACAGGCTACGAGCAGTACTTC.

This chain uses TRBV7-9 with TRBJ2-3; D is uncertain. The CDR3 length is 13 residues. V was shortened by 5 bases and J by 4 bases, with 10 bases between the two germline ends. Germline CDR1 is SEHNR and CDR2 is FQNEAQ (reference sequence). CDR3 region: CASSPSPADTQYF. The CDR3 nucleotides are TGTGCCAGCAGCCCCAGCCCCGCAGATACGCAGTATTTT.

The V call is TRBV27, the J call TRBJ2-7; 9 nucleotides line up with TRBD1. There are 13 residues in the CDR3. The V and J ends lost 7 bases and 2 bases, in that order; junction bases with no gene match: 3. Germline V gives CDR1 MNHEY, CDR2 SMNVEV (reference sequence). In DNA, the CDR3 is TGTGCCAGCAAGGGACAGGGTACCTACGAGCAGTACTTC. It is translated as CASKGQGTYEQYF.

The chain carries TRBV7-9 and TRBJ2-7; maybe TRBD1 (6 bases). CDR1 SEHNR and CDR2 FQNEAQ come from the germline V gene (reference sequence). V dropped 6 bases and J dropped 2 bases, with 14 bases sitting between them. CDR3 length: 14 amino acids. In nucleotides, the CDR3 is TGTGCCAGCAGTCGTTCAGGGGTCCCCTACGAGCAGTACTTC. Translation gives CASSRSGVPYEQYF.

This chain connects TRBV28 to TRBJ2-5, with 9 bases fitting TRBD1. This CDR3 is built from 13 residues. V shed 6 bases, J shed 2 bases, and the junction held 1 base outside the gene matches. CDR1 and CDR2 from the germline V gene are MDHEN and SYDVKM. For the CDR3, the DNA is TGTGCCAGCAGAGGGACAGGGCAAGAGACCCAGTACTTC. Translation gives CASRGTGQETQYF. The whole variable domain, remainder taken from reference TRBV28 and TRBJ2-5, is DVKVTQSSRYLVKRTGEKVFLECVQDMDHENMFWYRQDPGLGLRLIYFSYDVKMKEKGDIPEGYSVSREKKERFSLILESASTNQTSMYLCASRGTGQETQYFGPGTRLLVL.

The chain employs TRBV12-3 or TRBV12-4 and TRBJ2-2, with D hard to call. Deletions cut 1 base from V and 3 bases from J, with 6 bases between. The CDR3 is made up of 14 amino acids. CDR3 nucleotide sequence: TGTGCCAGCAGTTTAGACACCTACACCGGGGAGCTGTTTTTT. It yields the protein CASSLDTYTGELFF.

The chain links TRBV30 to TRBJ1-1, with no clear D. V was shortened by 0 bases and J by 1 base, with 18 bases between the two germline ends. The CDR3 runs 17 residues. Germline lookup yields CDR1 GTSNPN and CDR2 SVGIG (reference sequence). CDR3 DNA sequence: TGTGCCTGGAGTGTTCAGCTCAGTGGGCTGGAGAACACTGAAGCTTTCTTT. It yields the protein CAWSVQLSGLENTEAFF. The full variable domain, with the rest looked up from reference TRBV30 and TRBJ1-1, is SQTIHQWPATLVQPVGSPLSLECTVEGTSNPNLYWYRQAAGRGLQLLFYSVGIGQISSEVPQNLSASRPQDRQFILSSKKLLLSDSGFYLCAWSVQLSGLENTEAFFGQGTRLTVV.

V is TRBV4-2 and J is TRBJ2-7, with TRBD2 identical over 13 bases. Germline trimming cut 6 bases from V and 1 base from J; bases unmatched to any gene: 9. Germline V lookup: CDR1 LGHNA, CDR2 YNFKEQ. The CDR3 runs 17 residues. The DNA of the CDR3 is TGTGCCAGCAGACCCGGACTAGCGGGAGTTGGGTCCTACGAGCAGTACTTC. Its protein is CASRPGLAGVGSYEQYF.

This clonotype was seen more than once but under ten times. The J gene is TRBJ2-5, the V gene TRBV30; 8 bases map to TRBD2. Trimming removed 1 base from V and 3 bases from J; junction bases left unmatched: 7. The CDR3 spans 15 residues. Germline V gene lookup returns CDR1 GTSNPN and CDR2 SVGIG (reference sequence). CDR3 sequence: CAWSGGGSGEETQYF. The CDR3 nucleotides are TGTGCCTGGAGTGGCGGGGGGAGCGGGGAAGAGACCCAGTACTTC.

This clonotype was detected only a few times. The CDR3 nucleotides read TGCGCCAGCAGCCCAGGGACAGGGGCTGAAAAACTGTTTTTT. This encodes CASSPGTGAEKLFF. The V gene is TRBV4-1, the J gene TRBJ1-4, with 10 bases fitting TRBD1. CDR1 MGHRA and CDR2 YSYEKL come from the germline V gene. The CDR3 covers 14 residues. After removal of 4 bases from V and 7 bases from J, the junction contained 3 bases not matched to a gene.

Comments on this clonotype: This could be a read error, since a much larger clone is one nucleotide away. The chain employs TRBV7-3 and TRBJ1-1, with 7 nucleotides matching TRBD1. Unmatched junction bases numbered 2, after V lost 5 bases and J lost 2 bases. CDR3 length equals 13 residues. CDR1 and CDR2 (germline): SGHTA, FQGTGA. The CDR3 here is CASSPGGNTEAFF. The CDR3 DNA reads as TGTGCCAGCAGCCCAGGGGGTAACACTGAAGCTTTCTTT.

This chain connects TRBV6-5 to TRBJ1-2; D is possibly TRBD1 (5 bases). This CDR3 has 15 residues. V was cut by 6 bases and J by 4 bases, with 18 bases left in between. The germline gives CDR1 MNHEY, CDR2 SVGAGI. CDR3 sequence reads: CASSLITRGSYGYTF. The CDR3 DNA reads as TGTGCCAGCAGCCTTATAACTAGGGGTAGCTATGGCTACACCTTC.

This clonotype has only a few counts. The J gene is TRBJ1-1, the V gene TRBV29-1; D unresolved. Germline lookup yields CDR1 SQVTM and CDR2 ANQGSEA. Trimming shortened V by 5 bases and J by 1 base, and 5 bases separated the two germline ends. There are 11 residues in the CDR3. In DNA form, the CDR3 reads TGCAGCGTTCAGCAGAACACTGAAGCTTTCTTT. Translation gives CSVQQNTEAFF.

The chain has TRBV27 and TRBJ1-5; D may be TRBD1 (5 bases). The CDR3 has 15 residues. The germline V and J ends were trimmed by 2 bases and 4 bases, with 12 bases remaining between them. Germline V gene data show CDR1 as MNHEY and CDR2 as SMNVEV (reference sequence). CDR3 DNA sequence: TGTGCCAGCAGTTTACAGGGTTCGTGGAATCAGCCCCAGCATTTT. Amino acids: CASSLQGSWNQPQHF.